The rows below give T cell receptor beta chains drawn from one sample of a study of blood T cells in healthy people across ages. TCRdb processed the 5' RACE reads anew with MiXCR; each CDR3 protein has one entry. The data hold 1.2 million to 1.5 million distinct CDR3 sequences, with approximately 59% observed a single time. Input material: blood. The receptors here all came from a man younger than 35 in good health. Both conserved end residues are part of each CDR3. A D gene is named only where the DNA matches it firmly. Clone size is stated in some rows and not others, as once, few, many or a class when expanded.

>.|18|.|TRBV4-2|TRBJ1-3
TGTGCCAGCAGCCAACCCTTCACTGGCCAGGGAAGTGGAAACACCATATATTTT
CASSQPFTGQGSGNTIYF
>.|12|many|TRBV29-1|TRBJ2-7
TGCAGCGTTGAAGTGGGGGGCTACGAGCAGTACTTC
CSVEVGGYEQYF
>.|13|.|TRBV27|TRBJ1-6
TGTGCCAGCAGCATAGGTGACGATTCACCCCTCCACTTT
CASSIGDDSPLHF
>TRBD1|13|.|TRBV29-1|TRBJ2-7
TGCAGCGCCAAAACCGGACAGGGTCGCGAGCAGTACTTC
CSAKTGQGREQYF
>.|18|few|TRBV4-1|TRBJ1-1
TGCGCCAGCAGCCAGCCAGGGGCGTCAAGGAGGGAGAACACTGAAGCTTTCTTT
CASSQPGASRRENTEAFF
>TRBD2|16|once|TRBV27|TRBJ2-7
TGTGCCAGCAGTCCGCGACTAGCGCGAAGCACCTACGAGCAGTACTTC
CASSPRLARSTYEQYF
>.|12|.|TRBV28|TRBJ2-7
TGTGCCAGCAAGAGCGCAACCTACGAGCAGTACTTC
CASKSATYEQYF
>.|17|.|TRBV15|TRBJ2-3
TGTGCCACCAGCTCATATAGCCGTGGGGGGCTCACAGATACGCAGTATTTT
CATSSYSRGGLTDTQYF
>.|12|.|TRBV29-1|TRBJ2-7
TGCAGCGTCCGCGGGGAGCACTACGAGCAGTACTTC
CSVRGEHYEQYF
>.|13|.|TRBV5-1|TRBJ1-1
TGCGCCAGCAGCGTGGGGGGTGAGACTGAAGCTTTCTTT
CASSVGGETEAFF
>.|14|.|TRBV7-2|TRBJ2-7
TGTGCCAGCAGCCGTAGTAGTAGGGCATTCGAGCAGTACTTC
CASSRSSRAFEQYF
>.|13|many|TRBV7-2|TRBJ2-1
TGTGCCAGCAGCTTGATAGGTTTCGATGAGCAGTTCTTC
CASSLIGFDEQFF
>.|15|.|TRBV4-1|TRBJ1-4
TGCGCCAGCAGCCAAGAACGTGGGGGATTTGAAAAACTGTTTTTT
CASSQERGGFEKLFF
>.|14|.|TRBV6-1|TRBJ1-5
TGTGCCAGCGGTACAAGTATTAGCAATCAGCCCCAGCATTTT
CASGTSISNQPQHF
>.|15|.|TRBV25-1|TRBJ2-3
TGTGCCGGCAGTGATAATAACAGGGAGGTGGATACGCAGTATTTT
CAGSDNNREVDTQYF
>.|15|.|TRBV9|TRBJ1-2
TGTGCCAGCGCGATTGGAGGGGTCGACAACTATGGCTACACCTTC
CASAIGGVDNYGYTF
>.|13|many|TRBV27|TRBJ2-3
TGTGCCAGCAGTTCGACTGTCACAGATACGCAGTATTTT
CASSSTVTDTQYF
>.|13|.|TRBV4-1|TRBJ2-7
TGCGCCAGCAGCCAATTGGTGTCCTACGAGCAGTACTTC
CASSQLVSYEQYF
>.|12|few|TRBV24-1|TRBJ2-1
TGTGCCACCGGGACTGCCTACAATGAGCAGTTCTTC
CATGTAYNEQFF
>TRBD1|13|few|TRBV20-1|TRBJ1-5
TGCAGTGCGCAGGGGGCTTTCAATCAGCCCCAGCATTTT
CSAQGAFNQPQHF
>TRBD2|15|.|TRBV11-2|TRBJ2-3
TGTGCCAGCAGCTTACTAGGCGGGAGGCAGGATACGCAGTATTTT
CASSLLGGRQDTQYF
>TRBD2|20|.|TRBV18|TRBJ2-4
TGTGCCAGCTCACCATTTTCGTTTCTAGCGGGGGACTTAAAGGACGACATTCAGTACTTC
CASSPFSFLAGDLKDDIQYF
>.|13|.|TRBV16|TRBJ2-7
TGTGCCAGCAGCCGTCGGGACATCTACGAGCAGTACTTC
CASSRRDIYEQYF
>.|15|few|TRBV4-2|TRBJ2-7
TGTGCCAGCAGCCAAGAGGTATTGGGAAAGTACGAGCAGTACTTC
CASSQEVLGKYEQYF
>TRBD2|15|.|TRBV6-1|TRBJ2-7
TGTGCCAGCAGTGAGGGAGCTAGCGGGTCCTGCGAGCAGTACTTC
CASSEGASGSCEQYF
>TRBD2|18|.|TRBV7-8|TRBJ2-4
TGTGCCAGCAGCTCGAGGGAAGGTGGACTAGCCCTACCAAGAATTCAGTACTTC
CASSSREGGLALPRIQYF
>.|17|.|TRBV11-2|TRBJ2-7
TGTGCCAGCAGCTTAGCCCGACAGAGAACCGGGGCAGACGAGCAGTACTTC
CASSLARQRTGADEQYF
>TRBD1|14|few|TRBV20-1|TRBJ2-5
TGCAGTGCTCGCGACAGGGTTAGGATAGAGACCCAGTACTTC
CSARDRVRIETQYF
>.|13|.|TRBV6-5|TRBJ2-5
TGTGCCAGCAGTTACTCATGGCAAGAGACCCAGTACTTC
CASSYSWQETQYF